This T cell receptor beta chain derives from a study of shared clonotypes between healthy human individuals. Study outcomes and limitations: Among non-shared clonotypes, generation probabilities were lower than among those shared by all four donors. Sharing across several donors was seen in roughly 5% of naive CD4 clonotypes.

Using immunoSEQ multiplex PCR, the repertoire was profiled, and TCRdb retains in-frame clones only, with some absent. The sample lists a few million clones; less than 95% were seen once. To note about this clone: Its antigen is unknown. At one end, the junction sequence differs from germline, possibly due to a read error.

The CDR3 has 13 amino acids. Per germline, CDR1 SNHLY and CDR2 FYNNEI. Sequencing was done on a sample of naive CD4+ T cells from PBMCs. Stated subset: CD45RA+ positively selected. The chain couples TRBV2 to TRBJ1-2; D ambiguous. The TCR sequence derives from a man between 18 and 29 years old in good health. Some clones in this sample may be carry-over from other donors' samples. The CDR3 region is CASSPNRQPGRDF. As DNA, the CDR3 is TGTGCCAGCAGTCCTAACCGGCAACCTGGAAGAGACTTC.